Listed here are 25 T cell receptor beta chains from one sample, sequenced in a study of blood T cell repertoires in COVID-19. Some clones are missing from TCRdb's copy, which holds only in-frame ones; the method was immunoSEQ multiplex PCR. Here the sample spans just under 60,000 clones, around 88% being singletons. The sample consisted of peripheral blood. The receptors were gathered from a man between 60 and 75 years old with acute or convalescent COVID-19.

The genes are TRBV29-1 and TRBJ2-7, with TRBD1 matching over 8 bases. This CDR3 is built from 17 residues. V shed 4 bases, J shed 0 bases, and the junction held 14 bases outside the gene matches. Germline lookup yields CDR1 SQVTM and CDR2 ANQGSEA. CDR3 protein: CSVGGALSDRVSYEQYF. The CDR3 DNA reads TGCAGCGTTGGGGGGGCCCTTTCGGACAGGGTCTCCTACGAGCAGTACTTC.

This sequence joins TRBV5-1 and TRBJ1-2, with 12 bases aligning to TRBD1. Per the germline V gene, CDR1 is SGHRS and CDR2 is YFSETQ. J lost 6 bases, V lost 4 bases, and 7 bases had no gene match. The CDR3 totals 15 residues. The CDR3 here is CASSPTGTGGDGYTF. The DNA of the CDR3 is TGCGCCAGCAGCCCTACCGGGACAGGGGGCGATGGCTACACCTTC.

The chain has TRBV30 and TRBJ1-3; D unclear. The CDR3 contains 14 residues. V lost 4 bases and J 2 bases, leaving 12 bases between the germline ends. Germline CDR1 is GTSNPN and CDR2 is SVGIG (reference sequence). In nucleotides, the CDR3 is TGTGCCTGGACGGGGTTCATCCCTGGAAACACCATATATTTT. It codes for CAWTGFIPGNTIYF.

The CDR3 DNA reads TGCGCCACCGGACTAGCGGTCCTAAAAGAGACCCAGTACTTC. Translation gives CATGLAVLKETQYF. The chain combines TRBV10-2 with TRBJ2-5, with 10 bases identical to TRBD2. Per germline, CDR1 WSHSY and CDR2 SAAADI. The CDR3 has 14 amino acids. V shed 10 bases, J shed 3 bases, and the junction held 8 bases outside the gene matches.

This chain connects TRBV9 to TRBJ1-2, with D possibly TRBD1 on 5 matching bases. V was shortened by 4 bases and J by 6 bases, with 13 bases between the two germline ends. Germline CDR1 is SGDLS and CDR2 is YYNGEE. This CDR3 comprises 13 residues. The CDR3 coding sequence is TGTGCCAGCAGCCCCACCCCGGGGGATGGCTACACCTTC. It is translated as CASSPTPGDGYTF. The variable domain in full, with the rest retrieved from reference TRBV9 and TRBJ1-2, is DSGVTQTPKHLITATGQRVTLRCSPRSGDLSVYWYQQSLDQGLQFLIQYYNGEERAKGNILERFSAQQFPDLHSELNLSSLELGDSALYFCASSPTPGDGYTFGSGTRLTVV.

This chain joins TRBV28 and TRBJ2-1; tentatively, D is TRBD2 (6 bases). Germline CDR1 MDHEN, CDR2 SYDVKM. V gave up 7 bases and J gave up 10 bases, with 14 bases separating them. The CDR3 is 12 residues long. CDR3 residues: CASTKVGGEQFF. The CDR3 nucleotides are TGTGCCAGCACCAAGGTGGGGGGAGAGCAGTTCTTC.

The chain combines TRBV5-1 with TRBJ1-3; the match to TRBD1 covers 8 bases. V trimming: 4 bases; J trimming: 3 bases; junction bases outside the gene matches: 6. The germline CDR1 and CDR2 sequences are SGHRS and YFSETQ. CDR3 length: 15 amino acids. The CDR3 coding sequence is TGCGCCAGCAGCCCCGTTGACAGGGGTGGAAACACCATATATTTT. It yields the protein CASSPVDRGGNTIYF.

The chain joins TRBV29-1 to TRBJ2-1; D gene ambiguous. Germline lookup yields CDR1 SQVTM and CDR2 ANQGSEA. The CDR3 loop spans 13 amino acids. The V and J ends lost 8 bases and 0 bases respectively, with 11 bases between them. In DNA form, the CDR3 reads TGCAGCATGTGGCGGAGCTCCTACAATGAGCAGTTCTTC. It specifies CSMWRSSYNEQFF.

The chain carries TRBV7-2 and TRBJ2-1, with 8 bases lining up with TRBD1. V dropped 5 bases and J dropped 8; count of bases not matched to a gene: 5. The length of the CDR3 is 13 residues. The germline gives CDR1 SGHTA, CDR2 FQGNSA. The CDR3: CASSPVTGDEQFF. The CDR3 DNA reads TGTGCCAGCAGCCCTGTGACAGGGGATGAGCAGTTCTTC.

The rearrangement links TRBV6-5 to TRBJ1-4; TRBD1 matches at 8 bases. The CDR3 is made up of 14 amino acids. J was trimmed by 12 bases and V by 4 bases; bases with no gene match: 10. Germline V lookup: CDR1 MNHEY, CDR2 SVGAGI. CDR3 amino acids: CASSSRDRNHELFF. The CDR3 DNA is TGTGCCAGCAGTTCCCGGGACAGGAATCACGAACTGTTTTTT.

The chain employs TRBV28 and TRBJ1-5, with a tentative D call TRBD1 (6 bases). The CDR3 has 14 residues. V was shortened by 5 bases and J by 4 bases, with 12 bases between the two germline ends. Germline V gene lookup returns CDR1 MDHEN and CDR2 SYDVKM. This chain's CDR3 is CASSGGGNNQPQHF. The CDR3 DNA is TGTGCCAGCAGTGGTGGGGGCAATAATCAGCCCCAGCATTTT.

In this sample, this clone is medium-sized. V gene TRBV3-1 (or the pseudogene TRBV3-2) combines with J gene TRBJ2-5; TRBD2 is a possible D gene (6 bases). The CDR3 is made up of 14 amino acids. Trimming removed 1 base at V and 0 bases at J, with 6 bases between. Germline V lookup: CDR1 LGHDT, CDR2 YNNKEL (reference sequence). CDR3 loop: CASSQGDYQETQYF. The CDR3 DNA sequence: TGTGCCAGCAGCCAAGGGGACTACCAAGAGACCCAGTACTTC.

This sequence joins TRBV18 and TRBJ1-1; TRBD1 matches 9 bases. With V trimmed by 8 bases and J by 4 bases, 17 bases remained unmatched. Germline assignment: CDR1 KGHSH and CDR2 LQKENI. The CDR3 is 17 amino acids. The CDR3 reads CASVRASQGAQGTEAFF. The DNA of the CDR3 is TGTGCCAGCGTTAGGGCCTCACAGGGGGCGCAAGGCACTGAAGCTTTCTTT.

J is TRBJ2-1 and V is TRBV14; TRBD2 matches 9 bases. Trimming took 6 bases from V and 2 from J; bases not matched to a gene: 5. This CDR3 comprises 15 residues. Germline lookup yields CDR1 SGHDN and CDR2 FVKESK. CDR3 protein: CASSHSSGTYNEQFF. CDR3 nucleotide sequence: TGTGCCAGCAGTCACTCTAGCGGGACCTACAATGAGCAGTTCTTC.

The chain has TRBV28 and TRBJ2-1; 8 bases map to TRBD2. Looked up from germline, CDR1 is MDHEN and CDR2 is SYDVKM. This CDR3 is built from 15 residues. V gave up 5 bases and J gave up 6 bases; unmatched junction bases: 9. CDR3 residues: CASSDPGLGLNEQFF. CDR3 sequence (DNA): TGTGCCAGCAGTGACCCGGGACTAGGGCTCAATGAGCAGTTCTTC.

The chain recombines TRBV30 with TRBJ2-2, with a tentative D call TRBD2 (5 bases). CDR1 GTSNPN and CDR2 SVGIG come from the germline V gene (reference sequence). This CDR3 has 12 residues. Deletions cut 6 bases from V and 7 bases from J, with 12 bases between. The CDR3, as DNA: TGTGCCTGTACCTCCGCGGGCGGGGAGCTGTTTTTT. Its protein is CACTSAGGELFF.

This sequence joins TRBV6-5 and TRBJ2-1, with 12 bases fitting TRBD2. The CDR3 has 16 amino acids. The germline CDR1 and CDR2 sequences are MNHEY and SVGAGI. The trim removed 4 bases at V and 6 bases at J, leaving 7 bases unmatched. The CDR3 here is CASSSTSGRVGNEQFF. The CDR3 DNA sequence: TGTGCCAGCAGTTCGACTAGCGGGAGAGTCGGCAATGAGCAGTTCTTC.

The genes are TRBV18 and TRBJ1-1; D perhaps matches TRBD1 (6 bases). The CDR3 loop spans 14 amino acids. Deletions cut 2 bases from V and 7 bases from J, with 14 bases between. From germline, CDR1 is KGHSH and CDR2 LQKENI. The CDR3 coding sequence is TGTGCCAGCTCACCAGATGCAGGGGCTGATGAAGCTTTCTTT. Protein product: CASSPDAGADEAFF. Full variable domain (missing parts from reference TRBV18 and TRBJ1-1): NAGVMQNPRHLVRRRGQEARLRCSPMKGHSHVYWYRQLPEEGLKFMVYLQKENIIDESGMPKERFSAEFPKEGPSILRIQQVVRGDSAAYFCASSPDAGADEAFFGQGTRLTVV.

The V call is TRBV5-1, the J call TRBJ1-6, with a possible D match to TRBD1 (6 bases). CDR3 length equals 14 residues. Germline CDR1 and CDR2: SGHRS and YFSETQ. V lost 4 bases, J lost 5 bases, and 10 bases lay in between. The CDR3 reads CASSRDTHNSPLHF. Here the CDR3 DNA reads TGCGCCAGCAGCCGGGACACTCATAATTCACCCCTCCACTTT.

The V and J genes are TRBV6-6 and TRBJ1-2, with 7 bases that match TRBD1. This CDR3 comprises 13 residues. V shed 6 bases, J shed 4 bases, and the junction held 5 bases outside the gene matches. CDR1 is MNHNY and CDR2 is SVGAGI in the germline V gene (reference sequence). CDR3 in DNA: TGTGCCAGCAGACACAGGGGACCCTATGGCTACACCTTC. Translating gives CASRHRGPYGYTF.

The CDR3 reads CASSILVSSGNTIYF. The CDR3 DNA is TGTGCCAGTAGTATTCTGGTGAGCTCTGGAAACACCATATATTTT. The chain uses TRBV19 and TRBJ1-3; D not resolved. Germline CDR1 LNHDA, CDR2 SQIVND (reference sequence). The CDR3 runs to 15 residues. Trimming cost V 3 bases and J 0 bases, with 9 bases left between them.

The chain links TRBV18 to TRBJ2-1; TRBD2 might be the D (6 bases). Germline V CDR1 and CDR2: KGHSH, LQKENI. Trimming shortened V by 3 bases and J by 0 bases, and 6 bases separated the two germline ends. The CDR3 length is 14 residues. In DNA, the CDR3 is TGTGCCAGCTCACCGACTAGCTCCTACAATGAGCAGTTCTTC. It specifies CASSPTSSYNEQFF.

This chain links TRBV4-1 with TRBJ2-7; 9 bases map to TRBD2. This CDR3 region has 14 residues. Trimming took 2 bases from V and 4 from J; bases not matched to a gene: 3. Germline V gene lookup returns CDR1 MGHRA and CDR2 YSYEKL. Written as DNA, the CDR3 is TGCGCCAGCAGCCAACTAGCGGGAAGTTACGAGCAGTACTTC. It codes for CASSQLAGSYEQYF.

Regarding this clone: No DNA is shown, since the ends of the CDR3 on it are uncertain; the CDR3 is the one TCRdb lists. V gene TRBV7-3 combines with J gene TRBJ2-1; the D segment call TRBD2 is taken from the table without a DNA check. Ends included, the CDR3 has 16 residues. From germline, CDR1 is SGHTA and CDR2 FQGTGA. CDR3 region: CASSFGSGSSYNEQFF.

The genes are TRBV5-1 and TRBJ2-7, with 8 positions matching TRBD2. The CDR3 is 15 amino acids. Germline CDR1 is SGHRS and CDR2 is YFSETQ. Losses at the gene ends were 4 bases for V and 4 bases for J; bases not matched to a gene: 10. The CDR3 nucleotides are TGCGCCAGCAGCCGGACGGGAGGGGCGGAGTACGAGCAGTACTTC. It translates to CASSRTGGAEYEQYF.